This is a list of T cell receptor beta chains from one sample in a study of shared clonotypes between healthy human individuals. Produced via immunoSEQ multiplex PCR; TCRdb's table is partial and in-frame only. The data show more than 2,000,000 clones, 85% to 95% seen once. The source material was naive CD4+ T cells from PBMCs. The receptors shown here come from a young man in good health. Some clones in this sample may be carry-over from other donors' samples. Each CDR3 is given with its conserved first and last residue. Each record gives: CDR3 DNA, CDR3 protein, CDR3 length, J gene, D gene, V gene, clone size. A D gene is named only where the DNA matches it firmly. Part of the rows lack a size; the others show once, few, many or a class for expanded clones.

TGTGCCAGTATGTCGGGCCCTCTAAGCAATCAGCCCCAGCATTTT CASMSGPLSNQPQHF 15 TRBJ1-5 . TRBV19 .
TGTGCCAGCTCCGAACCGAGGGACGGTACGCAGTATTTT CASSEPRDGTQYF 13 TRBJ2-3 . TRBV18 .
TGCGCCAGCAGCCTACAAGGACAGGGTATATATAGCGAGCAGTACTTC CASSLQGQGIYSEQYF 16 TRBJ2-7 TRBD1 TRBV5-1 .
TGTGCCAGCAGCACCAACAGCGGCTCTGGGGCCAACGTCCTGACTTTC CASSTNSGSGANVLTF 16 TRBJ2-6 . TRBV11-2 .
TGTGCCTGGAGCCGGACAGGGGCTGGAAACACCATATATTTT CAWSRTGAGNTIYF 14 TRBJ1-3 TRBD1 TRBV30 .
TGTGCCAGCAGGGCCAAACAGGGAGCTGCTGAAGCTTTCTTT CASRAKQGAAEAFF 14 TRBJ1-1 . TRBV28 .
TGTGCCAGCAGCCCTCCAAGGGCTAGCGGGATCGTTGCAGATACGCAGTATTTT CASSPPRASGIVADTQYF 18 TRBJ2-3 TRBD2 TRBV28 once
TGCGCCAGCAGCCAAGCAGGGACTAGCGCGTACGAGCAGTACTTC CASSQAGTSAYEQYF 15 TRBJ2-7 TRBD2 TRBV4-1 .
TGTGCCAGCAGCGTTAGGGGACTAGCAGAAGACAATGAGCAGTTCTTC CASSVRGLAEDNEQFF 16 TRBJ2-1 TRBD2 TRBV11-2 .
TGTGCCAGCAGCTTAGCGGCGTTCCGAGGCAATCAGCCCCAGCATTTT CASSLAAFRGNQPQHF 16 TRBJ1-5 . TRBV7-8 .
TGTGCCACCAAGCCGGCAGGCCCCTACAATGAGCAGTTCTTC CATKPAGPYNEQFF 14 TRBJ2-1 . TRBV11-2 .